These 26 T cell receptor beta chains originate from one sample sequenced in a study of shared clonotypes between healthy human individuals. Some clones are missing from TCRdb's copy, which holds only in-frame ones; the method was immunoSEQ multiplex PCR. The table lists about 600,000 clones, 97% of them singletons. The specimen was naive CD4+ T cells sorted from blood. Indicated subset: CD45RA+ positively selected. The source is a young woman in good health.

The rearrangement joins TRBV6-1 to TRBJ2-3, with 10 bases lining up with TRBD1. CDR3 length: 15 residues. The V segment lost 4 bases and the J segment 3 bases; nucleotides outside the gene matches: 4. CDR1 and CDR2 (germline): MNHNS, SASEGT. CDR3 in DNA: TGTGCCAGCAGTGCCCCGGGACAGGGGACAGATACGCAGTATTTT. It translates to CASSAPGQGTDTQYF.

This rearrangement joins TRBV9 to TRBJ1-1; TRBD1 is a possible D gene (5 bases). Trimming shortened V by 0 bases and J by 0 bases, and 9 bases separated the two germline ends. The CDR3 length is 15 residues. Per germline, CDR1 SGDLS and CDR2 YYNGEE. CDR3 nucleotides: TGTGCCAGCAGCGTAGTTCAGGGAATGAACACTGAAGCTTTCTTT. This translates into CASSVVQGMNTEAFF.

In the case of this clone: Other nucleotide sequences in the sample specify the same CDR3. The chain recombines TRBV18 with TRBJ2-5; the D gene is possibly TRBD1 (6 bases). CDR1 and CDR2 (germline): KGHSH, LQKENI. With 1 base removed from V and 3 bases from J, the gap between germline ends came to 6 bases. The CDR3 extends over 13 amino acids. The CDR3 DNA reads TGTGCCAGCTCACCACAGGGGGAAGAGACCCAGTACTTC. Amino acids: CASSPQGEETQYF.

The chain is built from TRBV5-8 and TRBJ1-1; tentative D call: TRBD1 (6 bases). The CDR3 is 13 amino acids. CDR1 SGHTS and CDR2 YDEGEE come from the germline V gene. V was cut by 6 bases and J by 5 bases, with 14 bases left in between. The CDR3 coding sequence is TGTGCCAGCAACAATGTAGGGGGGACTGAAGCTTTCTTT. It is translated as CASNNVGGTEAFF.

This clone was seen a single time. The genes are TRBV9 and TRBJ2-7; no clear D gene. The CDR3 covers 11 residues. Germline values: CDR1 SGDLS, CDR2 YYNGEE. Trimming took 4 bases from V and 1 from J, leaving 3 bases between them. CDR3: CASSSSYEQYF. CDR3 DNA sequence: TGTGCCAGCAGCTCATCCTACGAGCAGTACTTC.

This clone was observed a few times. The CDR3 sequence: CATSEDAEAFF. DNA of the CDR3: TGTGCCACATCTGAAGACGCTGAAGCTTTCTTT. V and J are TRBV28 and TRBJ1-1; D is undetermined. This CDR3 spans 11 amino acids. Looked up from germline, CDR1 is MDHEN and CDR2 is SYDVKM. V dropped 10 bases and J dropped 6 bases, with 12 bases sitting between them.

DNA for the CDR3: TGTGCCAGCAGCCTAAATGACAGGAACTATGGCTACACCTTC. It encodes CASSLNDRNYGYTF. The V gene is TRBV28, the J gene TRBJ1-2; possibly TRBD1 for D (6 bases). V was shortened by 6 bases and J by 2 bases, with 13 bases between the two germline ends. Germline CDR1 and CDR2: MDHEN and SYDVKM. The CDR3 totals 14 residues.

The table lists this clone with a count of one. This chain uses TRBV12-5 with TRBJ2-5; no firm D call. The germline V gene has CDR1 LGHNT and CDR2 FRNRAP. The CDR3 has 13 residues. V lost 3 bases, J lost 5 bases, and 10 bases lay in between. The CDR3 DNA reads TGTGCTAGTGGTTTTGGCAGTGAGGAGACCCAGTACTTC. Amino acid sequence: CASGFGSEETQYF.

The V call is TRBV10-3, the J call TRBJ2-5; 7 bases agree with TRBD1. The J call could be wrong; TRBJ2-7 is a better fit for the DNA end. The CDR3 has 17 residues. Germline assignment: CDR1 ENHRY and CDR2 SYGVKD. This chain's CDR3 is CATRGQSTGARYNEQYF. The CDR3 DNA reads as TGTGCCACTCGGGGACAGTCCACCGGGGCCCGGTATAACGAGCAGTACTTC.

This chain links TRBV6-5 with TRBJ1-5; D gene uncertain. This CDR3 is 15 amino acids long. V lost 6 bases to trimming and J lost 0 bases, with 12 bases between them. Germline CDR1 is MNHEY and CDR2 is SVGAGI. The CDR3, as DNA: TGTGCCAGCAGCCCAAGCACATATAGCAATCAGCCCCAGCATTTT. Protein sequence: CASSPSTYSNQPQHF.

The chain employs TRBV5-8 and TRBJ1-2; 7 bases line up with TRBD1. Trimming removed 4 bases from V and 1 base from J; junction bases left unmatched: 13. The germline V gene has CDR1 SGHTS and CDR2 YDEGEE. This CDR3 is 17 amino acids long. CDR3 in amino acids: CASSQRRTGEGNYGYTF. CDR3 sequence (DNA): TGTGCCAGCAGCCAACGAAGAACAGGGGAGGGTAACTATGGCTACACCTTC.

This chain connects TRBV10-3 to TRBJ1-5, with D possibly TRBD1 on 5 matching bases. In germline, CDR1 is ENHRY, CDR2 SYGVKD. The V and J ends lost 6 bases and 3 bases respectively, with 18 bases between them. There are 16 residues in the CDR3. This chain's CDR3 is CAIRPPEGRDNQPQHF. Here the CDR3 DNA reads TGTGCCATCAGACCTCCAGAGGGGAGAGACAATCAGCCCCAGCATTTT.

The chain has TRBV19 and TRBJ2-1; D unclear. CDR1 and CDR2 from the germline V gene are LNHDA and SQIVND (reference sequence). The ends were cut back, 3 bases at V and 0 bases at J, with 12 bases in the middle. The CDR3 has 16 amino acids. Written as DNA, the CDR3 is TGTGCCAGTAGTATTAAAGCCTCCCTCTCCTACAATGAGCAGTTCTTC. It yields the protein CASSIKASLSYNEQFF.

V usage is TRBV18 and J usage is TRBJ2-1; 13 bases map to TRBD2. V lost 3 bases to trimming and J lost 9 bases; unmatched junction nucleotides: 5. Germline CDR1 is KGHSH and CDR2 is LQKENI. This CDR3 has 15 amino acids. Here the CDR3 reads CASSPGTSGKGEQFF. CDR3 DNA: TGTGCCAGCTCACCGGGGACTAGCGGGAAAGGTGAGCAGTTCTTC. The entire variable domain, with the rest obtained from reference TRBV18 and TRBJ2-1, is as follows: NAGVMQNPRHLVRRRGQEARLRCSPMKGHSHVYWYRQLPEEGLKFMVYLQKENIIDESGMPKERFSAEFPKEGPSILRIQQVVRGDSAAYFCASSPGTSGKGEQFFGPGTRLTVL.

The chain is built from TRBV11-3 and TRBJ2-7, with D possibly matching TRBD1 (5 bases). Germline CDR1 is SGHNT and CDR2 is YENEEA. The CDR3 has 15 residues. V was pared by 3 bases and J by 2 bases, with 14 bases between. This CDR3 reads CASSFRARTTYEQYF. CDR3 bases: TGTGCCAGCAGCTTTAGGGCCCGGACAACCTACGAGCAGTACTTC.

The chain employs TRBV18 and TRBJ1-1, with 7 bases lining up with TRBD1. With V trimmed by 3 bases and J by 4 bases, 5 bases remained unmatched. The germline CDR1 and CDR2 sequences are KGHSH and LQKENI. The CDR3 sequence is 14 residues long. The chain's CDR3 is CASSPRDSPTEAFF. The CDR3, as DNA: TGTGCCAGCTCACCGAGGGACAGCCCCACTGAAGCTTTCTTT.

In its sample, this clone was seen once. V and J are TRBV27 and TRBJ1-4, with a possible D match to TRBD1 (5 bases). V lost 6 bases, J lost 3 bases, and 17 bases lay in between. Germline values: CDR1 MNHEY, CDR2 SMNVEV (reference sequence). The length of the CDR3 is 16 residues. The CDR3 DNA sequence: TGTGCCAGCAGAACCACAGGAACTGTGCCTAATGAAAAACTGTTTTTT. The encoded protein is CASRTTGTVPNEKLFF.

V and J are TRBV19 and TRBJ2-3; a weak D match, TRBD2 (5 bases). The CDR3 runs 14 residues. CDR1 is LNHDA and CDR2 is SQIVND in the germline V gene (reference sequence). Trimming shortened V by 3 bases and J by 2 bases, and 9 bases separated the two germline ends. DNA for the CDR3: TGTGCCAGTAGTATTGGACTGCACACAGATACGCAGTATTTT. Translated, it gives CASSIGLHTDTQYF.

The chain carries TRBV7-8 and TRBJ2-1; D not resolved. V shed 2 bases and J shed 11 bases, with 7 bases lying between them. The CDR3 covers 11 residues. CDR1 SGHVS and CDR2 FQNEAQ come from the germline V gene. CDR3 residues: CASSLQGKQFF. The CDR3 nucleotides read TGTGCCAGCAGCTTACAAGGGAAGCAGTTCTTC.

The CDR3 reads CASSESGSFTDTQYF. The CDR3 coding sequence is TGTGCCAGCAGTGAATCCGGCAGCTTCACAGATACGCAGTATTTT. J is TRBJ2-3 and V is TRBV25-1, with D uncertain. Germline-derived CDR1 and CDR2 are MGHDK and SYGVNS. The CDR3 loop spans 15 amino acids. The ends were cut back, 1 base at V and 2 bases at J, with 10 bases in the middle.

The sample holds one count of this clone. The CDR3 DNA is TGCGCCAGCAGCTTAACGGGTCCTATCCATGAGCAGTTCTTC. As protein: CASSLTGPIHEQFF. The V and J genes are TRBV5-1 and TRBJ2-1; unclear D gene. The CDR3 spans 14 residues. Trimming stripped 2 bases from V and 8 bases from J, with 14 bases between. The germline V gene encodes CDR1 SGHRS and CDR2 YFSETQ. Together with reference TRBV5-1 and TRBJ2-1, the CDR3 gives the full variable domain: KAGVTQTPRYLIKTRGQQVTLSCSPISGHRSVSWYQQTPGQGLQFLFEYFSETQRNKGNFPGRFSGRQFSNSRSEMNVSTLELGDSALYLCASSLTGPIHEQFFGPGTRLTVL.

V and J are TRBV7-2 and TRBJ2-2; 9 bases map to TRBD2. From germline, CDR1 is SGHTA and CDR2 FQGNSA. The CDR3 covers 16 residues. The trim removed 2 bases at V and 6 bases at J, leaving 7 bases unmatched. CDR3 sequence reads: CASSLRAGGVAGELFF. The CDR3 DNA follows: TGTGCCAGCAGCTTAAGAGCGGGAGGTGTGGCCGGGGAGCTGTTTTTT. Together with reference TRBV7-2 and TRBJ2-2, the CDR3 gives the full variable domain: GAGVSQSPSNKVTEKGKDVELRCDPISGHTALYWYRQSLGQGLEFLIYFQGNSAPDKSGLPSDRFSAERTGGSVSTLTIQRTQQEDSAVYLCASSLRAGGVAGELFFGEGSRLTVL.

The chain couples TRBV10-3 to TRBJ2-7; 12 bases map to TRBD2. The CDR3 covers 14 residues. CDR1 is ENHRY and CDR2 is SYGVKD in the germline V gene. Losses at the gene ends were 11 bases for V and 2 bases for J; bases not matched to a gene: 7. The CDR3 DNA reads TGTGCCTCGACTAGCGGGGGAAGTACCTACGAGCAGTACTTC. As protein: CASTSGGSTYEQYF.

V gene TRBV2 combines with J gene TRBJ2-1, with D perhaps TRBD1 (6 bases). CDR3 length equals 11 residues. Trimming cost V 10 bases and J 15 bases, with 19 bases left between them. CDR1 and CDR2 from the germline V gene are SNHLY and FYNNEI. The CDR3 region is CANKGGGPWFF. CDR3 DNA: TGTGCCAACAAGGGTGGGGGCCCTTGGTTCTTC. Together with reference TRBV2 and TRBJ2-1, the CDR3 gives the full variable domain: EPEVTQTPSHQVTQMGQEVILRCVPISNHLYFYWYRQILGQKVEFLVSFYNNEISEKSEIFDDQFSVERPDGSNFTLKIRSTKLEDSAMYFCANKGGGPWFFGPGTRLTVL.

The genes are TRBV7-9 and TRBJ2-1; 8 bases map to TRBD1. This CDR3 has 15 residues. Unmatched junction bases numbered 6, after V lost 4 bases and J lost 4 bases. CDR1 is SEHNR and CDR2 is FQNEAQ in the germline V gene (reference sequence). In nucleotides, the CDR3 is TGTGCCAGCAGCTCTACAGGGGGGACTTACAATGAGCAGTTCTTC. Residues: CASSSTGGTYNEQFF. The full variable domain, in which reference TRBV7-9 and TRBJ2-1 provide the parts outside the CDR3, is DTGVSQNPRHKITKRGQNVTFRCDPISEHNRLYWYRQTLGQGPEFLTYFQNEAQLEKSRLLSDRFSAERPKGSFSTLEIQRTEQGDSAMYLCASSSTGGTYNEQFFGPGTRLTVL.

The genes are TRBV28 and TRBJ2-2, with 12 bases aligning to TRBD2. Germline lookup yields CDR1 MDHEN and CDR2 SYDVKM. The CDR3 contains 17 residues. The V gene end was trimmed by 2 bases and the J gene end by 10 bases; junction bases not matched to a gene: 11. The DNA for the CDR3 is TGTGCCAGCAGTTTAAGCTCTCTAGCGGGAGGGCCTGTGGAGCTGTTTTTT. This codes for CASSLSSLAGGPVELFF.